These 18 T cell receptor beta chains originate from one sample sequenced in a study of blood T cells in healthy people across ages. Primed by a sample-barcoded 5' primer and a J-beta primer mix, a second PCR proceeded for 7 to 11 cycles. TCRdb re-analysed the 5' RACE reads in MiXCR, keeping a single row per CDR3 protein. The data contain 1,800,000 or so distinct CDR3 sequences, 30% to 40% of them singletons. Material for sequencing was blood. The source of these receptors is a human donor in good health.

The table lists this clonotype with a few counts. V is TRBV29-1 and J is TRBJ2-3; the D is unclear. Germline CDR1 and CDR2: SQVTM and ANQGSEA. Trimming removed 2 bases at V and 6 bases at J, with 9 bases between. CDR3 length: 12 residues. CDR3: CSVENRSDTQYF. CDR3 coding DNA: TGCAGCGTTGAAAATAGGTCGGATACGCAGTATTTT.

This clonotype occurred a few times. This sequence joins TRBV24-1 and TRBJ2-3; 10 bases are a match to TRBD2. CDR3 length: 16 amino acids. Trimming cost V 4 bases and J 3 bases; bases outside gene matches: 6. CDR1 and CDR2 (germline): KGHDR, SFDVKD. Here the CDR3 reads CATSDRTSGDTDTQYF. The CDR3 DNA reads TGTGCCACCAGTGACCGGACTAGCGGAGATACAGATACGCAGTATTTT.

The chain employs TRBV20-1 and TRBJ1-5; D gene uncertain. This CDR3 contains 13 residues. V was cut by 0 bases and J by 4 bases, with 7 bases left in between. Germline V gives CDR1 DFQATT, CDR2 SNEGSKA (reference sequence). CDR3: CSARDLPNQPQHF. CDR3 bases: TGCAGTGCTAGAGATCTCCCAAATCAGCCCCAGCATTTT.

This clonotype was picked up a small number of times. This chain connects TRBV20-1 to TRBJ2-5; 11 bases agree with TRBD2. The germline V gene has CDR1 DFQATT and CDR2 SNEGSKA (reference sequence). The CDR3 loop spans 14 amino acids. V lost 5 bases, J lost 4 bases, and 6 bases stayed unmatched. The CDR3 DNA sequence: TGCAGTGCTTGTCTAGCGGGGGGTCGAGAGACCCAGTACTTC. The encoded protein is CSACLAGGRETQYF.

V gene TRBV4-3 combines with J gene TRBJ2-7; D gene unclear. Germline V gives CDR1 LGHNA, CDR2 YSLEER. The germline V and J ends were trimmed by 0 bases and 3 bases, with 24 bases remaining between them. There are 19 residues in the CDR3. The CDR3 region is CASSQDHLPRSEAFYEQYF. CDR3 nucleotide sequence: TGCGCCAGCAGCCAAGATCATCTCCCTCGGTCAGAAGCCTTCTACGAGCAGTACTTC.

V gene TRBV11-2 combines with J gene TRBJ2-1; D gene unclear. The CDR3 is 13 residues long. Germline-derived CDR1 and CDR2 are SGHAT and FQNNGV. V lost 4 bases to trimming and J lost 6 bases, with 10 bases between them. CDR3 residues: CASSSSFFNEQFF. The CDR3 nucleotides read TGTGCCAGCAGCTCAAGCTTCTTCAATGAGCAGTTCTTC.

The chain uses TRBV10-3 and TRBJ2-5, with 10 bases fitting TRBD1. Germline CDR1 is ENHRY and CDR2 is SYGVKD. Trimming took 6 bases from V and 5 from J; bases not matched to a gene: 6. The CDR3 totals 14 residues. The CDR3 here is CAIRDDRGLETQYF. CDR3 sequence (DNA): TGTGCCATCAGAGACGACAGGGGGCTGGAGACCCAGTACTTC.

V gene TRBV20-1 combines with J gene TRBJ2-3; 12 bases are shared with TRBD2. Trimming took 1 base from V and 7 from J; bases not matched to a gene: 12. The V gene's germline CDR1 is DFQATT and CDR2 SNEGSKA (reference sequence). This CDR3 comprises 17 residues. CDR3 sequence (DNA): TGCAGTGCTAGAGTGGCTAGCGGGGGGGCGGGGTTCTATACGCAGTATTTT. Encoded protein: CSARVASGGAGFYTQYF.

In its sample, this clonotype was seen a few times. The V gene is TRBV20-1, the J gene TRBJ1-2; tentative D call: TRBD1 (6 bases). The CDR3 contains 14 residues. In germline, CDR1 is DFQATT, CDR2 SNEGSKA (reference sequence). V was pared by 6 bases and J by 2 bases, with 16 bases between. Here the CDR3 reads CSADTRQDNYGYTF. CDR3 nucleotides: TGCAGTGCCGACACCCGACAGGACAACTATGGCTACACCTTC.

This clonotype was observed many times. V gene TRBV6-2 or TRBV6-3 combines with J gene TRBJ2-2, with D perhaps matching TRBD1 (6 bases). The CDR3 has 17 amino acids. Deletions cut 4 bases from V and 0 bases from J, with 15 bases between. Germline CDR1 and CDR2: MNHEY and SVGEGT. The CDR3 DNA is TGTGCCAGCAGTTCCAGGGGCTATCGTGCGAACACCGGGGAGCTGTTTTTT. Translation gives CASSSRGYRANTGELFF.

The V and J genes are TRBV24-1 and TRBJ1-5; D not resolved. V lost 6 bases and J 0 bases, leaving 11 bases between the germline ends. This CDR3 has 15 amino acids. CDR1 and CDR2 (germline): KGHDR, SFDVKD. The CDR3, as DNA: TGTGCCACCAGTTTTGAATGGGGTAGCAATCAGCCCCAGCATTTT. It translates to CATSFEWGSNQPQHF.

The CDR3 spells CASSGIHNTEAFF. DNA of the CDR3: TGTGCCAGCAGTGGGATACATAACACTGAAGCTTTCTTT. The chain couples TRBV6-5 to TRBJ1-1; D not resolved. Between the trimmed V and J ends, which lost 5 bases and 2 bases, there was a span of 9 bases. The length of the CDR3 is 13 residues. The germline CDR1 and CDR2 sequences are MNHEY and SVGAGI.

This clonotype has more than one count but fewer than ten. V and J are TRBV7-3 and TRBJ2-5; TRBD2 aligns across 8 bases. V dropped 3 bases and J dropped 3; count of bases not matched to a gene: 6. Germline values: CDR1 SGHTA, CDR2 FQGTGA. CDR3 length equals 15 residues. CDR3 DNA: TGTGCCAGCAGCTTTAACGGGGGGGCCGAAGAGACCCAGTACTTC. Its translation: CASSFNGGAEETQYF. Filled out from reference TRBV7-3 and TRBJ2-5, the complete variable domain reads GAGVSQTPSNKVTEKGKYVELRCDPISGHTALYWYRQSLGQGPEFLIYFQGTGAADDSGLPNDRFFAVRPEGSVSTLKIQRTERGDSAVYLCASSFNGGAEETQYFGPGTRLLVL.

The chain carries TRBV5-1 and TRBJ2-7, with TRBD1 matching 9 bases. Germline assignment: CDR1 SGHRS and CDR2 YFSETQ. The V and J ends lost 4 bases and 4 bases, in that order; junction bases with no gene match: 12. CDR3 size: 16 residues. This chain's CDR3 is CASSPRGGTGMYEQYF. The CDR3 nucleotides are TGCGCCAGCAGCCCTCGGGGAGGGACAGGGATGTACGAGCAGTACTTC.

In its sample, this clonotype was seen a few times. V is TRBV30 and J is TRBJ2-6, with a possible D match to TRBD1 (5 bases). V shed 0 bases and J shed 0 bases, with 12 bases lying between them. From germline, CDR1 is GTSNPN and CDR2 SVGIG (reference sequence). The CDR3 loop spans 17 amino acids. The CDR3 nucleotides are TGTGCCTGGAGTGTACAGGCCAGAAGCTCTGGGGCCAACGTCCTGACTTTC. Its protein product is CAWSVQARSSGANVLTF.

This clonotype was seen ten or more times. The chain recombines TRBV21-1 with TRBJ1-1; TRBD1 is the table's D call, not checked against the DNA. TRBV21-1 is reported as a pseudogene. The CDR3 totals 15 residues. CDR3 sequence: CASSKALWDRAEAFF. In DNA, the CDR3 is TGTGCCAGCAGCAAAGCGCTATGGGACAGGGCTGAAGCTTTCTTT.

This clonotype appeared a few times. The chain carries TRBV2 and TRBJ2-7, with 7 bases fitting TRBD2. J gave up 3 bases and V 10 bases, and 6 bases lay outside the gene matches. Germline V lookup: CDR1 SNHLY, CDR2 FYNNEI. The CDR3 consists of 12 residues. CDR3 sequence: CATGWEGYEQYF. CDR3 in DNA: TGTGCCACCGGATGGGAGGGCTACGAGCAGTACTTC.

On this clonotype: The junction shows a germline mismatch at one end, possibly a read error. This chain uses TRBV2 with TRBJ1-2, with D hard to call. From germline, CDR1 is SNHLY and CDR2 FYNNEI. CDR3 length: 13 amino acids. DNA of the CDR3: TGTGCCAGCGGTGATAGTAGGGCCTATGGCTACACCTTC. The encoded protein is CASGDSRAYGYTF.